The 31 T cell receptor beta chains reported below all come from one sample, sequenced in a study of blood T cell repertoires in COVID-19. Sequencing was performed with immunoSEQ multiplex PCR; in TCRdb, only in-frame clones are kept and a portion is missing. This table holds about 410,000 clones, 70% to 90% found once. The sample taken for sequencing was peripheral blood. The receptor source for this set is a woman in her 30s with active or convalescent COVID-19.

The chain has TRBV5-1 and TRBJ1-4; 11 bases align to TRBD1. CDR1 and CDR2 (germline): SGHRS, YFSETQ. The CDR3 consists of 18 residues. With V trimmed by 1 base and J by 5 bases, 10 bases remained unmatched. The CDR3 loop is CASSLRTGGGPFNEKLFF. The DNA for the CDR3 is TGCGCCAGCAGCTTGAGGACAGGGGGCGGCCCCTTCAATGAAAAACTGTTTTTT.

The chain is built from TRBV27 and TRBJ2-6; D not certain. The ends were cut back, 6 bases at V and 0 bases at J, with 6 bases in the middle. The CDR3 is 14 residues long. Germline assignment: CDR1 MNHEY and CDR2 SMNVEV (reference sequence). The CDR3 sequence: CASSISSGANVLTF. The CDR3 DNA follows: TGTGCCAGCAGCATCAGCTCTGGGGCCAACGTCCTGACTTTC.

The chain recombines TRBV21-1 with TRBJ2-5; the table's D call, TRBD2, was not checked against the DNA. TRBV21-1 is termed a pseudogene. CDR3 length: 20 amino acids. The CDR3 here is CASSNFGLAGGQARKETQYF. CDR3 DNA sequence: TGTGCCAGCAGCAACTTTGGACTAGCGGGAGGGCAGGCGCGAAAAGAGACCCAGTACTTC.

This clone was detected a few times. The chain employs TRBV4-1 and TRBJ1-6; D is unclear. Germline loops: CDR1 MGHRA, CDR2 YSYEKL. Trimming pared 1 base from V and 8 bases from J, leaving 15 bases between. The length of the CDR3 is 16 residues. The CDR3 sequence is CASSQGGFEVDSPLHF. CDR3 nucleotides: TGCGCCAGCAGCCAAGGAGGGTTTGAGGTCGATTCACCCCTCCACTTT.

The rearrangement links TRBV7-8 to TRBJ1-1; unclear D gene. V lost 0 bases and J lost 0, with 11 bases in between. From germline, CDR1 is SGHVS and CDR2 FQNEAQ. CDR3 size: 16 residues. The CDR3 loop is CASSLAKAAMNTEAFF. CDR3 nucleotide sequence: TGTGCCAGCAGCTTAGCAAAGGCGGCGATGAACACTGAAGCTTTCTTT. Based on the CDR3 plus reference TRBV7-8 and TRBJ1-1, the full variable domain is GAGVSQSPRYKVAKRGQDVALRCDPISGHVSLFWYQQALGQGPEFLTYFQNEAQLDKSGLPSDRFFAERPEGSVSTLKIQRTQQEDSAVYLCASSLAKAAMNTEAFFGQGTRLTVV.

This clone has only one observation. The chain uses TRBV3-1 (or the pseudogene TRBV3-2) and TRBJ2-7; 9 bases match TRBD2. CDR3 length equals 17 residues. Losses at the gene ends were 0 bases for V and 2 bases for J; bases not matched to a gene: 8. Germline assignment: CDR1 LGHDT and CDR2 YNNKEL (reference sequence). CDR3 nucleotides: TGTGCCAGCAGCCAAGAGCGCCGTCTAGCGGGAACCTACGAGCAGTACTTC. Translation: CASSQERRLAGTYEQYF.

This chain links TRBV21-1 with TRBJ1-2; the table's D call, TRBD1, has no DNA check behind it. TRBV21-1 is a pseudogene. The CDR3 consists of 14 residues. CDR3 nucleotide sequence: TGTGCCAGCAGCTCGCTGACAGGGAATTGTGGCTACACCTTC. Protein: CASSSLTGNCGYTF.

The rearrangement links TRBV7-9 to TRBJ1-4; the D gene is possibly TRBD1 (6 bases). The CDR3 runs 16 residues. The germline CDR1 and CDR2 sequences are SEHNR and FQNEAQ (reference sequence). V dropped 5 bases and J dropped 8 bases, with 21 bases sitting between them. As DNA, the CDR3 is TGTGCCAGCAGCACGCGACAGGATGTCCCCAAGGAAAAACTGTTTTTT. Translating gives CASSTRQDVPKEKLFF.

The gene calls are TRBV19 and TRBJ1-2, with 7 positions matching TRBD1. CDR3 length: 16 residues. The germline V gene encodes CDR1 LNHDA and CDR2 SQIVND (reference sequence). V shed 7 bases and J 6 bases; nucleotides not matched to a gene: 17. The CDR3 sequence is CASTLPSTGQGNGYTF. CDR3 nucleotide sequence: TGTGCCAGTACCCTACCTTCGACAGGGCAAGGGAATGGCTACACCTTC.

Here the CDR3 reads CASTPGQGNSPLHF. The CDR3, as DNA: TGCGCCAGCACCCCAGGACAGGGAAATTCACCCCTCCACTTT. V gene TRBV5-1 combines with J gene TRBJ1-6, with 8 bases lining up with TRBD1. Germline V lookup: CDR1 SGHRS, CDR2 YFSETQ. The V gene end was trimmed by 6 bases and the J gene end by 7 bases; junction bases not matched to a gene: 6. CDR3 length: 14 residues. The full variable domain, completed using reference TRBV5-1 and TRBJ1-6, is KAGVTQTPRYLIKTRGQQVTLSCSPISGHRSVSWYQQTPGQGLQFLFEYFSETQRNKGNFPGRFSGRQFSNSRSEMNVSTLELGDSALYLCASTPGQGNSPLHFGNGTRLTVT.

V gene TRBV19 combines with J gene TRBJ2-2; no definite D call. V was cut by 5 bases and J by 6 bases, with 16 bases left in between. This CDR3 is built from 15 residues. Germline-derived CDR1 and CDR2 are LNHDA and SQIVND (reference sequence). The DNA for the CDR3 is TGTGCCAGTAGTCGCCCTACTGGTCTACCCGGGGAGCTGTTTTTT. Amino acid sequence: CASSRPTGLPGELFF.

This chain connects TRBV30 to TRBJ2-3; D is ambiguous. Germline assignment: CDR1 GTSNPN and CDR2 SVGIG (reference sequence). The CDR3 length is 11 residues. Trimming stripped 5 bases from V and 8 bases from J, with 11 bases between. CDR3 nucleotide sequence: TGTGCCTGGCGGAACTACGGTACGCAGTATTTT. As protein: CAWRNYGTQYF.

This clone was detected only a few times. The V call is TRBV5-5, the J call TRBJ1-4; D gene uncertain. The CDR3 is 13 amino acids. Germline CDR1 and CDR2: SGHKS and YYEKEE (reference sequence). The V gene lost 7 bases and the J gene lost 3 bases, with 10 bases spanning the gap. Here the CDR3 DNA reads TGTGCCAGCTGCCGGGTTGCTAATGAAAAACTGTTTTTT. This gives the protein CASCRVANEKLFF.

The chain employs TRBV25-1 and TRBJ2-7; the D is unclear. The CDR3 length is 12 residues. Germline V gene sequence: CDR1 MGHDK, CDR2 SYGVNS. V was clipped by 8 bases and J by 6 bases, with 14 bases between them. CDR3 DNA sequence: TGTGCCAGCGCGGATTTCGTCGGCGAGCAGTACTTC. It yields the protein CASADFVGEQYF.

The CDR3 DNA reads as TGCGCCAGCAGCTTAAACCCTCAGGGGGCTACGGGGGAGCTGTTTTTT. It codes for CASSLNPQGATGELFF. This rearrangement joins TRBV5-1 to TRBJ2-2, with TRBD1 matching 8 bases. This CDR3 has 16 amino acids. The germline gives CDR1 SGHRS, CDR2 YFSETQ. The V segment lost 2 bases and the J segment 8 bases; nucleotides outside the gene matches: 11.

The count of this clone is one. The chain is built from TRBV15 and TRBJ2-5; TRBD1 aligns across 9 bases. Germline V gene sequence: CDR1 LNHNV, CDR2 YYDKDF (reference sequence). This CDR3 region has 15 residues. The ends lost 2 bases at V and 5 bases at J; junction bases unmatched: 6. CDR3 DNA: TGTGCCACCAGCAGACGAATCGGACAGGGGGAGACCCAGTACTTC. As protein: CATSRRIGQGETQYF.

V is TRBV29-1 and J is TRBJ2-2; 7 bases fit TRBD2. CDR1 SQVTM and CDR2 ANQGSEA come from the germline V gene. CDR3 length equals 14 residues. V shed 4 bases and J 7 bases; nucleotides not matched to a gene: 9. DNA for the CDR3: TGCAGCGTTGGCCGCAGCGGGATTGACGGGGAGCTGTTTTTT. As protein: CSVGRSGIDGELFF.

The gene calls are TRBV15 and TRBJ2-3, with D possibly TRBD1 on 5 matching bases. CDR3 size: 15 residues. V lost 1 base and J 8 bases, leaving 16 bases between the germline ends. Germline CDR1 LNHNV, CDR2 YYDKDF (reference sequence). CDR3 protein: CATSRVLEKGFTQYF. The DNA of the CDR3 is TGTGCCACCAGCAGAGTGTTAGAAAAGGGGTTTACGCAGTATTTT.

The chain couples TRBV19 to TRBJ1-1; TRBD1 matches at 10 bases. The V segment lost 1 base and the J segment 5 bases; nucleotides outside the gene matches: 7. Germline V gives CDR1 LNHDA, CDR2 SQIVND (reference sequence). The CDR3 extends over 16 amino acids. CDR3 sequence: CASSIARDRGRTEAFF. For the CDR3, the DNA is TGTGCCAGTAGTATAGCGAGGGACAGGGGCCGGACTGAAGCTTTCTTT.

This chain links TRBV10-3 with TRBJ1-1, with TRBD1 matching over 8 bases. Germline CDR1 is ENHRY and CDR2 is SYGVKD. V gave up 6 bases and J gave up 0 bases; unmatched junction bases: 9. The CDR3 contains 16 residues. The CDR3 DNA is TGTGCCATCAGGGGCCCCTGGACAGGGCTGAACACTGAAGCTTTCTTT. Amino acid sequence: CAIRGPWTGLNTEAFF.

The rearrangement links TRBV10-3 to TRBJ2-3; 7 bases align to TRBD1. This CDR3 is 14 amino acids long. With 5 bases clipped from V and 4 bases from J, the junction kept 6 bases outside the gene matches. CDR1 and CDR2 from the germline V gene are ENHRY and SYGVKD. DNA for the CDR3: TGTGCCATCAGTTGGACAGGTTTTTCAGATACGCAGTATTTT. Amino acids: CAISWTGFSDTQYF.

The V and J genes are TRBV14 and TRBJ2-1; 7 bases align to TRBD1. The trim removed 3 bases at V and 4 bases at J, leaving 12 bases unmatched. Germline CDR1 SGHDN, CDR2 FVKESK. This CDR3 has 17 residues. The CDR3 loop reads CASSQLTGTATYNEQFF. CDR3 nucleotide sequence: TGTGCCAGCAGCCAGTTAACCGGGACAGCGACTTACAATGAGCAGTTCTTC. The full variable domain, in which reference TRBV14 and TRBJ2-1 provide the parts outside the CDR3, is EAGVTQFPSHSVIEKGQTVTLRCDPISGHDNLYWYRRVMGKEIKFLLHFVKESKQDESGMPNNRFLAERTGGTYSTLKVQPAELEDSGVYFCASSQLTGTATYNEQFFGPGTRLTVL.

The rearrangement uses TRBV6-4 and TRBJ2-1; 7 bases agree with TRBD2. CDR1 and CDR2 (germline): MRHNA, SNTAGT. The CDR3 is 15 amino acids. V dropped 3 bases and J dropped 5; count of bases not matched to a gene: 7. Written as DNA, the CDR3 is TGTGCCAGCAGTGAAATCGGGGGGTCTCACAATGAGCAGTTCTTC. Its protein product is CASSEIGGSHNEQFF.

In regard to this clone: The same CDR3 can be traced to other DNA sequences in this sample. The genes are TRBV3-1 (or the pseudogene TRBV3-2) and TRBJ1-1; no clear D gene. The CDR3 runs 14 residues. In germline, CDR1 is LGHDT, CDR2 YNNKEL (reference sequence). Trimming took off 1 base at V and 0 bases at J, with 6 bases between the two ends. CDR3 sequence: CASSQGQMNTEAFF. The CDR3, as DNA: TGTGCCAGCAGCCAAGGGCAGATGAACACTGAAGCTTTCTTT.

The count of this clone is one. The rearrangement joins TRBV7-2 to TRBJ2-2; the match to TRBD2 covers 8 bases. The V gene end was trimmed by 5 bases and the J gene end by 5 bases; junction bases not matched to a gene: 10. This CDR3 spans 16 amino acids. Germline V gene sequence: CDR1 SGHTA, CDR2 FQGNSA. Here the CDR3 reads CASSPPGTRITGELFF. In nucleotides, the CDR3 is TGTGCCAGCAGCCCACCCGGGACTAGAATAACCGGGGAGCTGTTTTTT.

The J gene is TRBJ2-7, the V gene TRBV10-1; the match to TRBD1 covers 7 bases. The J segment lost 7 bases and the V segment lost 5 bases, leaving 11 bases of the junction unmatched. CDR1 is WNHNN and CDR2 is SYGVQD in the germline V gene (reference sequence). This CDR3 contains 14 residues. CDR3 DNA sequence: TGCGCCAGCAGTCGGGACAGTGCCGCTCTAGAGCAGTACTTC. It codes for CASSRDSAALEQYF.

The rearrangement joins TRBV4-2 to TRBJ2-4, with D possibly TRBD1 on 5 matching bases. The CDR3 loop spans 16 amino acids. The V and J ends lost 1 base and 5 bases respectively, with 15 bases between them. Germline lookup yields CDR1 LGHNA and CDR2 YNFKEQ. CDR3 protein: CASSQAGIQIENIQYF. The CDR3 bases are TGTGCCAGCAGCCAAGCAGGGATTCAAATCGAAAACATTCAGTACTTC.

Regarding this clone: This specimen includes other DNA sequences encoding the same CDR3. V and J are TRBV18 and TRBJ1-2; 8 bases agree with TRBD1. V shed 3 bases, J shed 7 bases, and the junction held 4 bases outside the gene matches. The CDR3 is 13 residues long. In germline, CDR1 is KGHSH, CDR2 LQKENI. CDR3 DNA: TGTGCCAGCTCACCCGGACAGGGCAGTGGCTACACCTTC. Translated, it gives CASSPGQGSGYTF.

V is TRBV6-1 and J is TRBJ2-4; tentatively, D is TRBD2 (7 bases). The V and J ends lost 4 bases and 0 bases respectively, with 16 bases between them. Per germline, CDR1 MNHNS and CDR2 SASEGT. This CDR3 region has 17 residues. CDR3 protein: CASSGGGQLLAKNIQYF. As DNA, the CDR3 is TGTGCCAGCAGTGGGGGGGGACAACTCCTAGCCAAAAACATTCAGTACTTC.

The CDR3 sequence is CASSRTGGNTEAFF. CDR3 coding DNA: TGTGCCAGCAGTAGGACAGGGGGGAACACTGAAGCTTTCTTT. The chain employs TRBV2 and TRBJ1-1; 10 bases line up with TRBD1. Per germline, CDR1 SNHLY and CDR2 FYNNEI. The V segment lost 5 bases and the J segment 1 base; nucleotides outside the gene matches: 1. The CDR3 runs 14 residues. Complete variable domain (other parts from reference TRBV2 and TRBJ1-1): EPEVTQTPSHQVTQMGQEVILRCVPISNHLYFYWYRQILGQKVEFLVSFYNNEISEKSEIFDDQFSVERPDGSNFTLKIRSTKLEDSAMYFCASSRTGGNTEAFFGQGTRLTVV.

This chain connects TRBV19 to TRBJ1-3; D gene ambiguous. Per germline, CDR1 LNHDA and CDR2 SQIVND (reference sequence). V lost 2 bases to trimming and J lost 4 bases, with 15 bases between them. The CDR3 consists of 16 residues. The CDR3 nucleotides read TGTGCCAGTAGTATATATGACGGAGTCTACGGAAACACCATATATTTT. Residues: CASSIYDGVYGNTIYF.